The source of this TCR beta chain is a study of T cells in tumors after PD-1 blockade. Study-wide background: Treatment was either pembrolizumab 200 mg every 3 weeks or cemiplimab 350 mg every 2 weeks. On average, peripheral blood gave more than 100,000 TCR templates and some 37,000 unique clonotypes.

V lost 0 bases, J lost 9 bases, and 16 bases lay in between. Looked up from germline, CDR1 is SGDLS and CDR2 is YYNGEE. The CDR3 runs 15 residues. Measured with immunoSEQ multiplex PCR; TCRdb has only the in-frame clones, and not every one. Among over 20,000 clones, roughly 80% were seen once, and the ten largest hold 9.5% to 15%. This specimen consisted of PBMCs, obtained after anti-PD-1 treatment. The sequence derives from a human donor with basal cell carcinoma. The gene calls are TRBV9 and TRBJ2-1; the D gene is possibly TRBD2 (6 bases). CDR3 sequence: CASSVVSGGAPEQFF. The CDR3 coding sequence is TGTGCCAGCAGCGTAGTATCAGGCGGGGCTCCTGAGCAGTTCTTC.